This T cell receptor (beta chain) is from a study of blood T cell repertoires in COVID-19. Original methodology: Estimated nucleated cell counts came from reference gene primer amplification. Only in-frame clones appear in the TCRdb table, and some are missing; sequencing was by immunoSEQ multiplex PCR. V, J and clone size are those of that table, while D and trimming were read from the DNA. This sample has around 75,000 clones, with nearly 90% found just once. This CDR3 has 18 amino acids. V was clipped by 1 base and J by 4 bases, with 19 bases between them. Germline-derived CDR1 and CDR2 are MNHNS and SASEGT.

This chain joins TRBV6-1 and TRBJ2-2; tentatively, D is TRBD2 (6 bases). Sequencing input: peripheral blood. The origin of this receptor is a man over 45 with acute or convalescent COVID-19. The CDR3 DNA reads TGTGCCAGCAGTGAAGTCGTCATAGCCCAGGAGGGCACCGGGGAGCTGTTTTTT. It is translated as CASSEVVIAQEGTGELFF.